This TCR beta chain was documented in a study of blood T cell repertoires in COVID-19. About the research overall: Sites across the United States, Italy and Spain contributed samples from acute and convalescent COVID-19. T cells, B-cell-depleted T cells, or PBMCs provided the cDNA or gDNA that served as material.

The CDR3 runs 15 residues. Per the original data handling: Using reference gene primer amplification, nucleated cell counts were estimated. Using immunoSEQ multiplex PCR, the repertoire was profiled, and TCRdb retains in-frame clones only, with some absent. V and J calls and clone size are those listed in that table; D and trimming were worked out from the DNA. Of roughly 330,000 clones in the sample, more than 75% were seen once. This chain joins TRBV21-1 and TRBJ2-1; the D segment call TRBD2 is taken from the table without a DNA check. TRBV21-1 is given as a pseudogene. The TCR was taken from a woman aged 45-60 years with active or convalescent COVID-19. Sequencing input: peripheral blood. The CDR3 nucleotides read TGTGCCAGCATCCCTAGCGGGAGGAGTTATGGAGAGCAGTTCTTC. This codes for CASIPSGRSYGEQFF.